This T cell receptor (beta chain) originates from a study of T-cell reconstitution after alpha-beta-depleted transplantation in children (dated by TCRdb to the mid-2010s). With respect to the entire study: The study quantitatively tracked T-cell immune reconstitution after TCRalphabeta/CD19-depleted allogeneic hematopoietic cell transplantation in children using TCR repertoire profiling. Results the study describes overall, beyond this receptor: In some patients, high TCRbeta diversity at day 60 was attributed to recipient T cells and intrathymic progenitors that had survived conditioning. The apparently early alphabetaT-cell count recovery about two months after transplant was reportedly dependent on only several hundred rapidly expanded clones derived from non-depleted graft cells. Hyperexpanded clone frequencies declined over subsequent months; after one year, T-cell counts and TCRbeta diversity were mostly attributed to newly produced T cells.

In the case of this clonotype: Its antigen is currently not known. Base qualities were left out, and no much larger clone turns up one base away.

The treatment or condition label here, explained by the study, means: allogeneic hematopoietic cell transplantation with graft depleted of TCRalphabeta T cells and CD19 B cells. The children who served as transplant recipients had been given grafts of TCRalphabeta/CD19-depleted allogeneic hematopoietic cells. Germline trimming: 2 bases from V, 4 bases from J; junction bases outside gene matches: 15. Based on the germline V gene, the CDR1 and CDR2 sequences are LGHNA and YSLEER. Reading from cysteine to phenylalanine, the CDR3 counts 19 amino acids. The entry retains the CDR3 DNA only, 57 bases that are in frame from base 1. To prepare the library, PCR was applied. The instrument given in TCRdb is Illumina HiSeq 2500. TCR library preparation used molecular barcoding, with unique molecular identifiers applied to normalize quantification of the TCRbeta repertoire. TCRdb cleaned the public reads at Q25 with fastp, built clones with MiXCR and kept in-frame beta chains. Each record represents a unique CDR3 protein, reported with the most common genes and DNA among its rows. The sample table contains about 980,000 distinct CDR3 sequences; only one count was recorded for roughly 31% of them. Jointly, the top ten make up roughly 30% of the sample.

The origin of this receptor is a boy less than two years old who had a stem cell transplant for SCID, so the T cells may come from the graft donor. The material sequenced was PBMCs, mostly from graft donor cells, taken 360 days after TCRalphabeta/CD19-depleted stem cell transplant. This receptor chain uses TRBV4-3 and TRBJ2-1, with 9 bases in between that match TRBD2. The nucleotides read TGCGCCAGCAGCCAAAAGGGGGTTTTTAGCGGGGGCTCATACAATGAGCAGTTCTTC. Translation gives CASSQKGVFSGGSYNEQFF.